Following are 24 T cell receptor beta chains from one sample sequenced in a study of PD-L1 blockade in urothelial cancer. The time point is: pretreatment peripheral blood. Generated by immunoSEQ multiplex PCR, the TCRdb table keeps only in-frame clones and is missing some. The sample comprises about 76,000 clones, roughly 90% of which are singletons, and roughly 4.7% rests with the top ten. The sample in question was PBMCs, obtained around atezolizumab (anti-PD-L1) treatment. The receptors here all came from a man in his 70s with urothelial cancer.

The rearrangement joins TRBV27 to TRBJ2-3; 8 nucleotides agree with TRBD2. This CDR3 comprises 14 residues. Germline lookup yields CDR1 MNHEY and CDR2 SMNVEV (reference sequence). Germline trimming cut 8 bases from V and 8 bases from J; bases unmatched to any gene: 12. The CDR3 DNA follows: TGTGCCAGCGAGGCTAGCGGGCATCCCGGTACGCAGTATTTT. It yields the protein CASEASGHPGTQYF.

The genes are TRBV6-6 and TRBJ1-2; TRBD1 might be the D (6 bases). Per the germline V gene, CDR1 is MNHNY and CDR2 is SVGAGI (reference sequence). The V end was cut by 5 bases, the J end by 1 base, with 14 bases between. The CDR3 has 15 residues. As DNA, the CDR3 is TGTGCCAGCAGTAGTGGACAGTTGATTAACTATGGCTACACCTTC. Translating gives CASSSGQLINYGYTF.

This chain uses TRBV6-5 with TRBJ2-7; tentatively, D is TRBD2 (6 bases). CDR1 and CDR2 from the germline V gene are MNHEY and SVGAGI. V dropped 3 bases and J dropped 0 bases, with 9 bases sitting between them. The CDR3 spans 14 residues. The CDR3 loop is CASSYGGISYEQYF. The CDR3, as DNA: TGTGCCAGCAGTTATGGCGGGATCTCCTACGAGCAGTACTTC.

V is TRBV29-1 and J is TRBJ2-5; D possibly corresponds to TRBD2 (5 bases). CDR1 and CDR2 from the germline V gene are SQVTM and ANQGSEA. The CDR3 is 13 residues long. The germline V and J ends were trimmed by 3 bases and 2 bases, with 10 bases remaining between them. The CDR3 here is CSVDGAVQETQYF. In DNA form, the CDR3 reads TGCAGCGTTGACGGAGCGGTACAAGAGACCCAGTACTTC. Using reference TRBV29-1 and TRBJ2-5 for the parts outside the CDR3, the full variable domain is SAVISQKPSRDICQRGTSLTIQCQVDSQVTMMFWYRQQPGQSLTLIATANQGSEATYESGFVIDKFPISRPNLTFSTLTVSNMSPEDSSIYLCSVDGAVQETQYFGPGTRLLVL.

The chain carries TRBV28 and TRBJ2-5, with 7 bases that match TRBD1. Germline V gene sequence: CDR1 MDHEN, CDR2 SYDVKM. J was trimmed by 5 bases and V by 6 bases; bases with no gene match: 6. The CDR3 runs 13 residues. The CDR3 DNA is TGTGCCAGCAGCCCCAGGGGGACGGAGACCCAGTACTTC. Translating it yields CASSPRGTETQYF.

The chain has TRBV5-8 and TRBJ1-2; 11 nucleotides line up with TRBD1. With 3 bases clipped from V and 2 bases from J, the junction kept 6 bases outside the gene matches. Germline CDR1 and CDR2: SGHTS and YDEGEE. The CDR3 consists of 16 residues. The CDR3 protein is CASSWAGTGGNYGYTF. The CDR3 region has the DNA TGTGCCAGCAGCTGGGCCGGGACAGGGGGGAACTATGGCTACACCTTC.

The chain combines TRBV2 with TRBJ1-5; TRBD1 matches 8 bases. J gave up 5 bases and V 6 bases, and 6 bases lay outside the gene matches. Germline V CDR1 and CDR2: SNHLY, FYNNEI. The CDR3 runs to 14 residues. The CDR3 region is CASSLDRGYQPQHF. Written as DNA, the CDR3 is TGTGCCAGCAGCCTCGACAGGGGATATCAGCCCCAGCATTTT.

V gene TRBV5-4 combines with J gene TRBJ1-2, with D perhaps TRBD1 (5 bases). Germline CDR1 SGHNT, CDR2 YYREEE (reference sequence). V lost 6 bases and J 1 base, leaving 10 bases between the germline ends. This CDR3 is built from 13 residues. The CDR3 DNA is TGTGCCAGCACCTCGACAGTTAACTATGGCTACACCTTC. It encodes CASTSTVNYGYTF. Supplemented by reference TRBV5-4 and TRBJ1-2, the full variable domain reads ETGVTQSPTHLIKTRGQQVTLRCSSQSGHNTVSWYQQALGQGPQFIFQYYREEENGRGNFPPRFSGLQFPNYSSELNVNALELDDSALYLCASTSTVNYGYTFGSGTRLTVV.

The V call is TRBV9, the J call TRBJ1-4, with D maybe TRBD1 (5 bases). The CDR3 spans 15 residues. Trimming took off 1 base at V and 8 bases at J, with 15 bases between the two ends. CDR1 is SGDLS, CDR2 YYNGEE, per germline. CDR3 protein: CASSVQGLIGEKLFF. The CDR3 DNA follows: TGTGCCAGCAGCGTACAGGGATTGATAGGGGAAAAACTGTTTTTT.

The chain recombines TRBV28 with TRBJ2-5; a weak D match, TRBD2 (6 bases). The CDR3 runs to 14 residues. Trimming shortened V by 5 bases and J by 5 bases, and 15 bases separated the two germline ends. Looked up from germline, CDR1 is MDHEN and CDR2 is SYDVKM. DNA for the CDR3: TGTGCCAGCAGTCTAGGAGGGATGGGGGAGACCCAGTACTTC. Translating gives CASSLGGMGETQYF.

The chain combines TRBV5-5 with TRBJ2-7; maybe TRBD1 (6 bases). The V gene lost 2 bases and the J gene lost 6 bases, with 9 bases spanning the gap. Germline V lookup: CDR1 SGHKS, CDR2 YYEKEE (reference sequence). CDR3 size: 12 residues. CDR3 amino acids: CASSFDRSEQYF. CDR3 coding DNA: TGTGCCAGCAGCTTCGACAGGTCCGAGCAGTACTTC. Together with reference TRBV5-5 and TRBJ2-7, the CDR3 gives the full variable domain: DAGVTQSPTHLIKTRGQQVTLRCSPISGHKSVSWYQQVLGQGPQFIFQYYEKEERGRGNFPDRFSARQFPNYSSELNVNALLLGDSALYLCASSFDRSEQYFGPGTRLTVT.

The chain combines TRBV7-9 with TRBJ2-7, with 10 bases that match TRBD2. CDR3 size: 15 residues. CDR1 is SEHNR, CDR2 FQNEAQ, per germline (reference sequence). Trimming took 5 bases from V and 2 from J; bases not matched to a gene: 6. CDR3 bases: TGTGCCAGCAGCCCCCGACTAGCGGGTGCCTACGAGCAGTACTTC. Protein: CASSPRLAGAYEQYF.

The V call is TRBV7-9, the J call TRBJ1-1; 10 nucleotides align to TRBD1. J lost 3 bases, V lost 8 bases, and 6 bases had no gene match. Per germline, CDR1 SEHNR and CDR2 FQNEAQ (reference sequence). The CDR3 length is 14 residues. CDR3 coding DNA: TGTGCCAGCGGTGAAGGGACAGGGGACACTGAAGCTTTCTTT. Protein product: CASGEGTGDTEAFF.

The chain employs TRBV5-1 and TRBJ1-5, with 9 bases fitting TRBD1. CDR3 length equals 15 residues. Losses at the gene ends were 5 bases for V and 0 bases for J; bases not matched to a gene: 3. Germline CDR1 reads SGHRS; CDR2 reads YFSETQ. The CDR3 nucleotides read TGCGCCAGCAGACCGACAGGGGGTAGCAATCAGCCCCAGCATTTT. Translating it yields CASRPTGGSNQPQHF.

In this sample, this clone turned up a few times. The rearrangement links TRBV7-6 to TRBJ1-2, with TRBD1 identical over 10 bases. The V and J ends lost 5 bases and 7 bases, in that order; junction bases with no gene match: 7. Germline-derived CDR1 and CDR2 are SGHVS and FNYEAQ. The CDR3 loop spans 14 amino acids. Here the CDR3 DNA reads TGTGCCAGCAGCCCGGGACAGGGGATAGGTGGCTACACCTTC. It specifies CASSPGQGIGGYTF.

The chain carries TRBV18 and TRBJ2-1; 13 bases map to TRBD2. The J segment lost 9 bases and the V segment lost 0 bases, leaving 2 bases of the junction unmatched. There are 15 residues in the CDR3. CDR1 and CDR2 (germline): KGHSH, LQKENI. The CDR3 DNA follows: TGTGCCAGCTCACCACCGGGACTAGCGGGAAGTGAGCAGTTCTTC. Encoded protein: CASSPPGLAGSEQFF.

J is TRBJ2-7 and V is TRBV28; D may be TRBD2 (5 bases). The germline V gene has CDR1 MDHEN and CDR2 SYDVKM. The CDR3 consists of 13 residues. The V gene lost 6 bases and the J gene lost 3 bases, with 12 bases spanning the gap. The CDR3 region has the DNA TGTGCCAGCAGCGCGGGTCAATACTACGAGCAGTACTTC. Translated, it gives CASSAGQYYEQYF.

The chain combines TRBV14 with TRBJ1-1; D uncertain. Germline CDR1 is SGHDN and CDR2 is FVKESK. Trimming removed 0 bases at V and 4 bases at J, with 9 bases between. There are 14 residues in the CDR3. CDR3 sequence reads: CASSQEVSGTEAFF. CDR3 in DNA: TGTGCCAGCAGCCAAGAAGTGTCCGGCACTGAAGCTTTCTTT.

The chain has TRBV28 and TRBJ2-7; no definite D call. The V gene lost 6 bases and the J gene lost 4 bases, with 7 bases spanning the gap. Per germline, CDR1 MDHEN and CDR2 SYDVKM. The CDR3 length is 11 residues. In nucleotides, the CDR3 is TGTGCCAGCAGAACAGTGTACGAGCAGTACTTC. It specifies CASRTVYEQYF.

The chain uses TRBV14 and TRBJ2-1, with 8 bases that match TRBD1. With V trimmed by 3 bases and J by 6 bases, 10 bases remained unmatched. CDR3 length equals 16 residues. Germline V CDR1 and CDR2: SGHDN, FVKESK. CDR3 protein: CASSHTDRGRLNEQFF. CDR3 bases: TGTGCCAGCAGCCACACTGACAGGGGCCGACTCAATGAGCAGTTCTTC.

This chain links TRBV4-1 with TRBJ2-2, with 8 bases lining up with TRBD1. Per germline, CDR1 MGHRA and CDR2 YSYEKL. The V gene end was trimmed by 0 bases and the J gene end by 0 bases; junction bases not matched to a gene: 3. The CDR3 is made up of 17 amino acids. The CDR3 reads CASSQDQDRANTGELFF. The CDR3 DNA reads TGCGCCAGCAGCCAAGACCAGGACAGGGCGAACACCGGGGAGCTGTTTTTT.

This chain connects TRBV6-1 to TRBJ1-2; 7 bases fit TRBD1. CDR3 length: 15 residues. Looked up from germline, CDR1 is MNHNS and CDR2 is SASEGT. The V segment lost 2 bases and the J segment 3 bases; nucleotides outside the gene matches: 6. The chain's CDR3 is CASSETLGQDYGYTF. The CDR3 DNA is TGTGCCAGCAGTGAAACCCTCGGACAGGACTATGGCTACACCTTC.

V is TRBV6-1 and J is TRBJ2-4; a weak D match, TRBD1 (6 bases). The V end lost 2 bases, the J end lost 3 bases, and 11 bases lay between the germline ends. There are 15 residues in the CDR3. Per germline, CDR1 MNHNS and CDR2 SASEGT. The DNA for the CDR3 is TGTGCCAGCAGTGAACACGGACAGATCAAAAACATTCAGTACTTC. This translates into CASSEHGQIKNIQYF.

This chain links TRBV19 with TRBJ1-1, with 7 positions matching TRBD1. Looked up from germline, CDR1 is LNHDA and CDR2 is SQIVND (reference sequence). The CDR3 sequence is 15 residues long. Trimming cost V 4 bases and J 0 bases; bases outside gene matches: 5. The CDR3 nucleotides are TGTGCCAGTAGTAGCAGGGGGACAATGAACACTGAAGCTTTCTTT. Amino acids: CASSSRGTMNTEAFF. Together with reference TRBV19 and TRBJ1-1, the CDR3 gives the full variable domain: DGGITQSPKYLFRKEGQNVTLSCEQNLNHDAMYWYRQDPGQGLRLIYYSQIVNDFQKGDIAEGYSVSREKKESFPLTVTSAQKNPTAFYLCASSSRGTMNTEAFFGQGTRLTVV.